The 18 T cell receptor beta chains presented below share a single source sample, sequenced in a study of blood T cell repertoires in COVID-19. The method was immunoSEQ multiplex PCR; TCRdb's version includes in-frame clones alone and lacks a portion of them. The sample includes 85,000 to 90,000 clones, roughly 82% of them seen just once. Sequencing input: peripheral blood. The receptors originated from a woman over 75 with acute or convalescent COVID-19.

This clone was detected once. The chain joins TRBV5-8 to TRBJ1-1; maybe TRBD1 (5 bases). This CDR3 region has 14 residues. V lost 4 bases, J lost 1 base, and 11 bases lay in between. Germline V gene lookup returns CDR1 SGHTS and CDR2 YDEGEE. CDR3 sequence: CASSPRGENTEAFF. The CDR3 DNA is TGTGCCAGCAGCCCGCGGGGGGAGAACACTGAAGCTTTCTTT.

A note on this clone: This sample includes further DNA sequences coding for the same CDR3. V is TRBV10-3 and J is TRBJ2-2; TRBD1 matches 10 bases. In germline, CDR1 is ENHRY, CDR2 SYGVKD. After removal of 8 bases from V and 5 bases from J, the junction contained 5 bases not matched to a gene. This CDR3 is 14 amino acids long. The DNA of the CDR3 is TGTGCCATCCGCGGACAGGGGGGGACCGGGGAGCTGTTTTTT. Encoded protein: CAIRGQGGTGELFF.

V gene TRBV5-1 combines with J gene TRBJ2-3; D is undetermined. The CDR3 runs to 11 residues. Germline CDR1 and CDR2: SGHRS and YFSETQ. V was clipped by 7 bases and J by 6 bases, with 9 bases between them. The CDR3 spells CASAIEDTQYF. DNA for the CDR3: TGCGCCAGCGCCATAGAGGATACGCAGTATTTT.

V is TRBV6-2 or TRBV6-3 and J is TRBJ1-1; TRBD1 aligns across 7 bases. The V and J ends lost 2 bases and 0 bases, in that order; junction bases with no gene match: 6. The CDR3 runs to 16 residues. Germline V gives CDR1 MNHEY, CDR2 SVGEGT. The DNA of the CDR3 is TGTGCCAGCAGTTACCGGCCAGGGGGTCTGAACACTGAAGCTTTCTTT. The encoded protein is CASSYRPGGLNTEAFF.

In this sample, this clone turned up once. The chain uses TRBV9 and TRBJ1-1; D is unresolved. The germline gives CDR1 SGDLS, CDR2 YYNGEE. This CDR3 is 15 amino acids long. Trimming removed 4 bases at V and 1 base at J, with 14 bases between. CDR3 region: CASSPIGSPNTEAFF. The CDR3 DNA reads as TGTGCCAGCAGCCCAATTGGGAGCCCGAACACTGAAGCTTTCTTT.

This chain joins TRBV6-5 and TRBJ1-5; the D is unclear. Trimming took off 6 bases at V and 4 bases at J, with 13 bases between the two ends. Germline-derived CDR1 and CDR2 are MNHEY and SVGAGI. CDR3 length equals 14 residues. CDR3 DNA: TGTGCCAGCAGCCCCGGACTTCTAAATCAGCCCCAGCATTTT. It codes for CASSPGLLNQPQHF.

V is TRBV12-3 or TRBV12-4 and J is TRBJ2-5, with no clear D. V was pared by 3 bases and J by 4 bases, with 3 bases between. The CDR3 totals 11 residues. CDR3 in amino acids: CASSFGETQYF. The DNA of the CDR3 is TGTGCCAGCAGTTTCGGAGAGACCCAGTACTTC.

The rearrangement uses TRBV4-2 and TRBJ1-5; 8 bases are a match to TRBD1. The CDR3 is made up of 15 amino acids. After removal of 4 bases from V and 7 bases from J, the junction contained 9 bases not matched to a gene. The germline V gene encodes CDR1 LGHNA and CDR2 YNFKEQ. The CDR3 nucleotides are TGTGCCAGCAGCCCCCATGAGACAGGGGCCCAGCCCCAGCATTTT. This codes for CASSPHETGAQPQHF.

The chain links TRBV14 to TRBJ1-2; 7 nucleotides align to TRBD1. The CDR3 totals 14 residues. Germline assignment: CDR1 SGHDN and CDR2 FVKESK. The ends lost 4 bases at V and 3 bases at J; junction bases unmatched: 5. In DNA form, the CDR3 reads TGTGCCAGCAGCCGGGGGACAGCAGACTATGGCTACACCTTC. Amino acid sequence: CASSRGTADYGYTF.

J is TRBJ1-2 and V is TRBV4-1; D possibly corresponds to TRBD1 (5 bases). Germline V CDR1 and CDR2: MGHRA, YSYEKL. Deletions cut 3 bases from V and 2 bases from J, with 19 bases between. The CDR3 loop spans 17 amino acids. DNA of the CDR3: TGCGCCAGCAGCCAGGGGACTCTCGGCCTGAGGAACTATGGCTACACCTTC. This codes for CASSQGTLGLRNYGYTF.

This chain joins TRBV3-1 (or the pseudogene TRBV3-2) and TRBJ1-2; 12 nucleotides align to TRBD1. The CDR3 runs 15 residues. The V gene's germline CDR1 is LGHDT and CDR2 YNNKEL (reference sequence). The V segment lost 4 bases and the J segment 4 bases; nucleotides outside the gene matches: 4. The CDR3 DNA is TGTGCCAGCAGCCCCGGGACAGGGGGCTCCTATGGCTACACCTTC. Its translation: CASSPGTGGSYGYTF.

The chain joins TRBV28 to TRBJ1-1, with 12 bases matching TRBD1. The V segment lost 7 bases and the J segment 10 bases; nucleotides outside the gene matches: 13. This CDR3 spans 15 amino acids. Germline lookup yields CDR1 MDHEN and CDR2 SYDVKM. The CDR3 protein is CASNFGTGGVVGAFF. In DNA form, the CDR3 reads TGTGCCAGCAACTTCGGGACAGGGGGCGTAGTCGGAGCTTTCTTT.

The CDR3 bases are TGTGCCAGTACTTACTCCGGGACAGGGGCAGAGACCCAGTACTTC. It yields the protein CASTYSGTGAETQYF. This chain connects TRBV19 to TRBJ2-5; TRBD1 matches at 10 bases. The length of the CDR3 is 15 residues. Germline lookup yields CDR1 LNHDA and CDR2 SQIVND (reference sequence). J gave up 4 bases and V 7 bases, and 9 bases lay outside the gene matches.

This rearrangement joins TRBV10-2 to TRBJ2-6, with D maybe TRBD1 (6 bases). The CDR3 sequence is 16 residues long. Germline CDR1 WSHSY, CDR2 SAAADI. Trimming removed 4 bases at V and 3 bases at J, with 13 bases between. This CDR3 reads CASSVRGTVGANVLTF. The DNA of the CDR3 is TGCGCCAGCAGTGTCAGGGGCACGGTTGGGGCCAACGTCCTGACTTTC.

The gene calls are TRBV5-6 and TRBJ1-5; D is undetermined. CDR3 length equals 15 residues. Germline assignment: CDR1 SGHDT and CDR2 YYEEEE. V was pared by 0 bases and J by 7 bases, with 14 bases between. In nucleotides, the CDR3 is TGTGCCAGCAGCTTGGGGAGCGGTCCGGGGCAGCCCCAGCATTTT. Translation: CASSLGSGPGQPQHF.

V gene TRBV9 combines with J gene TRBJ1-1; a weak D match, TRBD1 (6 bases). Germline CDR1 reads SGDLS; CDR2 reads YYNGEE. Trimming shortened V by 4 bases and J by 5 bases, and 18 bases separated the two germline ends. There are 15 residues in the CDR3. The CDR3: CASSPSGGGQTEAFF. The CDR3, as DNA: TGTGCCAGCAGCCCCTCGGGGGGCGGTCAAACTGAAGCTTTCTTT.

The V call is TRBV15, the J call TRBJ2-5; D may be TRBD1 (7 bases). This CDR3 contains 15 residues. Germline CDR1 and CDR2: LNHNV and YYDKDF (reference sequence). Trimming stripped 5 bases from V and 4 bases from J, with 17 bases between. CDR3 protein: CATSLPGQGGETQYF. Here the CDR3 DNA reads TGTGCCACCAGCCTCCCGGGGCAGGGGGGAGAGACCCAGTACTTC.

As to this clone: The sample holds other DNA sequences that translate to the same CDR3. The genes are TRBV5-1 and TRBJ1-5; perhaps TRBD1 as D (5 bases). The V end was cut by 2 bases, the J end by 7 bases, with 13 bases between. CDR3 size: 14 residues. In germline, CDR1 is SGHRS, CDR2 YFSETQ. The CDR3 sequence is CASSLGGVGQPQHF. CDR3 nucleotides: TGCGCCAGCAGCTTAGGAGGGGTTGGGCAGCCCCAGCATTTT.